The clone carrying this TCR beta chain came up once. The antigen is not known. This sample was taken from a study of T cell responses to AZD1222 COVID-19 vaccine. V shed 4 bases, J shed 5 bases, and the junction held 14 bases outside the gene matches. In germline, CDR1 is SGHDT, CDR2 YYEEEE. The CDR3 totals 16 residues. The assay was immunoSEQ multiplex PCR, and TCRdb's table has in-frame clones only and misses some. The data contain about 120,000 clones, about 94% of them singletons. Findings and caveats of the study: Two doses of AZD1222 preceded a rise in Spike-specific TCR breadth and depth. Along spike, vaccine-associated CD4 TCRs were found throughout, with dominance at 160-218 and 743-854. The study identified only five to seven AZD1222 recipients as seropositive at baseline. Reportedly, nearly half of unique spike TCRs recognized epitopes outside B.1.351/B.1.1.7 mutations.

This sequence joins TRBV5-6 and TRBJ2-5; 7 bases align to TRBD1. Sequences were derived from peripheral blood, sampled 28 days after the second AZD1222 dose. This sequence was found in an adult who received the AZD1222 COVID-19 vaccine. As DNA, the CDR3 is TGTGCCAGCAGCCGGAGCCCTCAAGGGGGCAGGGAGACCCAGTACTTC. Its protein product is CASSRSPQGGRETQYF.